The present T cell receptor beta chain was sequenced within a study of T cell changes during pregnancy in multiple sclerosis. The table came from immunoSEQ multiplex PCR; TCRdb's copy has only in-frame clones and leaves some out. The sample lists about 36,000 clones, 92% occurring once. V was cut by 1 base and J by 1 base, with 7 bases left in between. This CDR3 is 14 amino acids long. Germline lookup yields CDR1 MDHEN and CDR2 SYDVKM. The chain couples TRBV28 to TRBJ1-2; D gene ambiguous. The source was CD4+ T cells from peripheral blood mononuclear cells, collected after pregnancy. This TCR was sampled from a female donor with multiple sclerosis, enrolled in a pregnancy study. Written as DNA, the CDR3 is TGTGCCAGCAGTTTATTGGGCAGTAACTATGGCTACACCTTC. It is translated as CASSLLGSNYGYTF.